Presented here are 19 T cell receptor beta chains from one specimen sequenced in a study of identical twins listed by TCRdb under 2016. The library came from 5' RACE. The run used an Illumina HiSeq 2000. TCRdb cleaned the public reads at Q25 with fastp, built clones with MiXCR and kept in-frame beta chains. Rows are unified per CDR3 protein, each entry keeping the most common DNA and genes. The sample contains 450,000 to 500,000 distinct CDR3 sequences, more than 13% of them found a single time. Approximately 0.9% of the sample comes from the top ten. This sample was shared with a second study, whose subject was yellow fever vaccine responses in identical twins.

The specimen sequenced was CD4+ T cells sorted from blood. Receptors were obtained from a woman aged 18-29 years in good health.

This clonotype appeared a few times. This sequence joins TRBV6-5 and TRBJ1-1, with 7 bases aligning to TRBD1. With 0 bases clipped from V and 4 bases from J, the junction kept 2 bases outside the gene matches. Germline V lookup: CDR1 MNHEY, CDR2 SVGAGI. This CDR3 is 14 amino acids long. CDR3 sequence: CASSYSGTATEAFF. The CDR3 DNA is TGTGCCAGCAGTTACTCGGGGACAGCCACTGAAGCTTTCTTT.

The J gene is TRBJ1-2, the V gene TRBV15; D ambiguous. Trimming pared 0 bases from V and 8 bases from J, leaving 4 bases between. The germline CDR1 and CDR2 sequences are LNHNV and YYDKDF (reference sequence). The CDR3 extends over 11 amino acids. The CDR3 bases are TGTGCCACCAGCAGAGATCGGGGCTACACCTTC. It specifies CATSRDRGYTF.

This clonotype showed up many times. J is TRBJ2-1 and V is TRBV28; no reliable D call. The CDR3 length is 12 residues. V lost 5 bases and J lost 6, with 8 bases in between. Germline V gene lookup returns CDR1 MDHEN and CDR2 SYDVKM. In DNA form, the CDR3 reads TGTGCCAGCAGTCCCGGTCCCAATGAGCAGTTCTTC. It is translated as CASSPGPNEQFF. Supplemented by reference TRBV28 and TRBJ2-1, the full variable domain reads DVKVTQSSRYLVKRTGEKVFLECVQDMDHENMFWYRQDPGLGLRLIYFSYDVKMKEKGDIPEGYSVSREKKERFSLILESASTNQTSMYLCASSPGPNEQFFGPGTRLTVL.

This clonotype has only a few counts. The chain couples TRBV5-1 to TRBJ2-3; D possibly corresponds to TRBD2 (6 bases). Trimming stripped 4 bases from V and 3 bases from J, with 15 bases between. The CDR3 spans 15 residues. CDR1 is SGHRS, CDR2 YFSETQ, per germline. The CDR3 DNA reads as TGCGCCAGCAGCCCTTGGCGGGAAGCAACAGATACGCAGTATTTT. Amino acids: CASSPWREATDTQYF.

This clonotype has a handful of counts. The V call is TRBV6-1, the J call TRBJ2-7; a weak D match, TRBD2 (6 bases). Germline CDR1 MNHNS, CDR2 SASEGT. The CDR3 runs 17 residues. Deletions cut 5 bases from V and 4 bases from J, with 24 bases between. The CDR3 loop is CASSRDNAGWRRYEQYF. The CDR3 DNA follows: TGTGCCAGCAGTCGAGACAACGCGGGATGGAGGAGGTACGAGCAGTACTTC.

The sample holds a few counts of this clonotype. This rearrangement joins TRBV5-1 to TRBJ2-5; possibly TRBD1 for D (5 bases). Germline CDR1 and CDR2: SGHRS and YFSETQ. Trimming pared 1 base from V and 2 bases from J, leaving 9 bases between. This CDR3 contains 14 residues. DNA for the CDR3: TGCGCCAGCAGCTTGCCTAGGGGACAAGAGACCCAGTACTTC. It translates to CASSLPRGQETQYF.

The CDR3 sequence is CASSRTSGRAVGVEQYF. Here the CDR3 DNA reads TGTGCCAGCAGTCGGACTAGCGGGAGGGCTGTTGGGGTCGAGCAGTACTTC. The chain links TRBV28 to TRBJ2-7, with 15 bases matching TRBD2. J lost 6 bases, V lost 5 bases, and 11 bases had no gene match. CDR3 size: 17 residues. Germline CDR1 and CDR2: MDHEN and SYDVKM.

V and J are TRBV7-9 and TRBJ2-7, with 9 bases that match TRBD2. The CDR3 runs to 15 residues. The junction had 5 bases not matched to a gene; V was cut back by 1 base and J by 4 bases. The germline V gene encodes CDR1 SEHNR and CDR2 FQNEAQ (reference sequence). Here the CDR3 DNA reads TGTGCCAGCAGCTTAGATGGCGGGGGGGAATACGAGCAGTACTTC. This sequence encodes CASSLDGGGEYEQYF.

The chain joins TRBV7-9 to TRBJ2-7; tentative D call: TRBD2 (6 bases). CDR1 is SEHNR, CDR2 FQNEAQ, per germline (reference sequence). Trimming shortened V by 5 bases and J by 2 bases, and 13 bases separated the two germline ends. The CDR3 runs 14 residues. In nucleotides, the CDR3 is TGTGCCAGCAGCCCCGGGACTCCAACCTACGAGCAGTACTTC. This codes for CASSPGTPTYEQYF.

The rearrangement uses TRBV20-1 and TRBJ2-4, with 8 positions matching TRBD1. The germline CDR1 and CDR2 sequences are DFQATT and SNEGSKA (reference sequence). The ends lost 5 bases at V and 0 bases at J; junction bases unmatched: 0. This CDR3 has 13 residues. This CDR3 reads CSADRGAKNIQYF. CDR3 nucleotide sequence: TGCAGTGCTGACAGGGGAGCCAAAAACATTCAGTACTTC.

This chain connects TRBV20-1 to TRBJ1-5; no definite D call. Between the trimmed V and J ends, which lost 5 bases and 5 bases, there was a span of 13 bases. In germline, CDR1 is DFQATT, CDR2 SNEGSKA (reference sequence). The CDR3 runs to 13 residues. The DNA of the CDR3 is TGCAGTGCTGGATCCATGGGGTATCAGCCCCAGCATTTT. It is translated as CSAGSMGYQPQHF.

This clonotype came up once. The rearrangement links TRBV7-9 to TRBJ2-7; D ambiguous. Germline V lookup: CDR1 SEHNR, CDR2 FQNEAQ (reference sequence). Trimming took off 0 bases at V and 0 bases at J, with 6 bases between the two ends. The CDR3 length is 14 residues. This CDR3 reads CASSLAVDSYEQYF. The CDR3 nucleotides are TGTGCCAGCAGCTTAGCAGTGGACTCCTACGAGCAGTACTTC.

The chain couples TRBV7-2 to TRBJ2-7; 8 nucleotides line up with TRBD1. V was pared by 4 bases and J by 1 base, with 6 bases of the junction left unmatched. The CDR3 sequence is 15 residues long. Looked up from germline, CDR1 is SGHTA and CDR2 is FQGNSA. The CDR3 sequence is CASSSIRGQSYEQYF. CDR3 DNA: TGTGCCAGCAGCTCTATCAGGGGGCAGTCCTACGAGCAGTACTTC.

This clonotype was seen more than once but under ten times. This chain links TRBV10-3 with TRBJ2-1, with D perhaps matching TRBD1 (6 bases). The V gene lost 11 bases and the J gene lost 3 bases, with 17 bases spanning the gap. The CDR3 runs to 14 residues. Germline CDR1 ENHRY, CDR2 SYGVKD. The CDR3 is CAVLRGQGYNEQFF. CDR3 bases: TGTGCCGTCCTAAGGGGACAAGGCTACAATGAGCAGTTCTTC.

The chain uses TRBV20-1 and TRBJ2-1, with 10 positions matching TRBD2. Trimming at V came to 0 bases and at J to 1 base, leaving 12 bases not matched to a gene. Germline lookup yields CDR1 DFQATT and CDR2 SNEGSKA (reference sequence). CDR3 length: 19 residues. CDR3 sequence (DNA): TGCAGTGCTAGAGATGGTCGTTCTAGCGGGAGTGGGTCCTACAATGAGCAGTTCTTC. Amino acid sequence: CSARDGRSSGSGSYNEQFF.

V gene TRBV7-2 combines with J gene TRBJ2-5, with 10 bases fitting TRBD2. Per the germline V gene, CDR1 is SGHTA and CDR2 is FQGNSA. V trimming: 5 bases; J trimming: 5 bases; junction bases outside the gene matches: 8. The CDR3 spans 15 residues. The DNA of the CDR3 is TGTGCCAGCAGCCCCTCTAGCGGGAGCGTGGAGACCCAGTACTTC. Translating gives CASSPSSGSVETQYF.

About this clonotype: Given a much more abundant clone one base away, this may be a read error. The conserved closing phenylalanine or tryptophan is absent in this CDR3, likely reflecting a read error. V gene TRBV18 combines with J gene TRBJ2-1, with 7 bases aligning to TRBD1. V shed 3 bases and J 10 bases; nucleotides not matched to a gene: 6. Germline loops: CDR1 KGHSH, CDR2 LQKENI. CDR3 length: 13 residues. This chain's CDR3 is CASSPGTEREQFL. CDR3 nucleotide sequence: TGTGCCAGCTCACCCGGGACAGAGCGGGAGCAGTTCTTA.

The V and J genes are TRBV7-8 and TRBJ2-4, with 10 positions matching TRBD1. The junction had 14 bases not matched to a gene; V was cut back by 10 bases and J by 11 bases. CDR1 and CDR2 from the germline V gene are SGHVS and FQNEAQ. This CDR3 spans 14 amino acids. CDR3: CATAGWDRGPFQYF. DNA for the CDR3: TGTGCCACCGCCGGCTGGGACAGGGGTCCCTTTCAGTACTTC.

This clonotype turned up a few times. The J gene is TRBJ2-5, the V gene TRBV7-8; the match to TRBD2 covers 13 bases. The CDR3 has 15 residues. With 5 bases clipped from V and 5 bases from J, the junction kept 5 bases outside the gene matches. Germline CDR1 is SGHVS and CDR2 is FQNEAQ. This CDR3 reads CASSPLAGGPETQYF. The CDR3 DNA sequence: TGTGCCAGCAGCCCACTAGCGGGAGGGCCTGAGACCCAGTACTTC.